The entry below gives a single T cell receptor beta chain sequence along with its context. This clone was counted only a few times. Its antigen target is currently unknown. No much larger clonotype is one base removed from it; base qualities were not supplied. This specimen comes from a study of blood T cell repertoires in COVID-19 (TCRdb year 2020). General notes on the study: The collaborator samples originated in the United States, Italy and Spain and spanned the acute and convalescent phases of COVID-19. The material from the prospective study consisted of cDNA or gDNA derived from T cells, B-cell-depleted T cells, or PBMCs. The dataset comprised deeply sampled blood TCRbeta repertoires from subjects exposed to, actively infected with, or recovered from COVID-19. The repertoires were made available in a free public database intended to serve as a resource for research on the immune response to SARS-CoV-2. Samples were obtained from the ongoing ImmuneRACE study (first 160 participants) and from about 1,300 subjects provided by 6 global collaborators. Nearly every sample came with metadata listing a de-identified subject ID, COVID-19 status, age in years and sex. Where available, HLA class I and class II types were obtained from metadata supplied by the sample provider rather than from assay-based typing. Study-wide findings and limitations: Clinical and demographic metadata were provided uncurated, with the amount varying by source and participant.

One collaborating source in Seattle enrolled patients during active infection and followed them longitudinally through the course of disease. The collaborating institutions used their own protocols to collect whole blood in K2EDTA tubes. Collaborator samples were shipped for TCRbeta analysis as frozen whole blood, isolated PBMCs, or DNA extracted from either sample type. TCRbeta CDR3 regions were amplified from genomic DNA by means of the immunoSEQ Assay, a bias-controlled multiplex PCR. In the original analysis: The number of nucleated cells in each sample was estimated from the amplification of reference gene primers within the assay. To quantify the absolute abundance of each unique TCRbeta CDR3 rearrangement, sequence reads were collapsed and filtered. For each sample, productive Simpson clonality was calculated by taking the square root of Simpson's diversity index across productive rearrangements. TCRdb retrieved this table from immuneACCESS and kept in-frame rearrangements only. Not all clones are present; in checked studies, unresolved V genes account for under half, and no reason is known for the remainder. V and J calls and clone size follow that table, whereas D and trimming were derived from the DNA. Within this sample are more than 150,000 clones, with 81% of them counted one time only. The top ten constitute 9.5% to 15% of the sample.

Germline trimming amounts to 2 bases on V and 6 bases on J, with 6 as the count of junction bases outside the gene matches. The CDR3 holds 13 amino acids from the cysteine to the phenylalanine. Only the CDR3 portion is preserved as DNA: 39 bases, with reading frame beginning at the first base. Looking up the germline V gene yields CDR1 SQVTM and CDR2 ANQGSEA. The specimen sequenced was peripheral blood. This TCR came from an elderly woman with COVID-19, enrolled during active disease. This sequence uses TRBV29-1 and TRBJ1-2; 7 junctional bases match TRBD1. For the CDR3, the sequence is CSVEQQGRNGYTF. The nucleotide sequence reads TGCAGCGTTGAACAACAGGGGCGAAATGGCTACACCTTC.